Shown below are 6 T cell receptor delta chains from a single sample sequenced in a study of γδ T cells in repeated Plasmodium falciparum infection. Gammadelta T cells were flow-sorted from PBMC into Vgamma9/Vdelta2+ and Vdelta2-negative populations for bulk analysis. TCRdb re-called clones from the multiplex PCR reads via CATT. The table includes 93,000 or so delta-chain clones, 0.95% to 1% detected once. The sample comprised gamma-delta T cells from blood. The source is a pool of human donors (malaria-infected and uninfected, not separated).

This clone has only a few counts. The protein TCRdb lists belongs to a much larger clone and differs from this DNA's translation at residue 3, which points to a read error; the protein shown is made from the DNA. V gene TRDV1 combines with J gene TRDJ1, with TRDD3 matching 9 bases. The CDR3 is 24 amino acids. CDR1 and CDR2 (germline): TSWWSYY, QGS. For the CDR3, the DNA is TGTGCTCGTGGGGGCCCTGGGAGTGTGACGACTGGGGCACTGGGGGAGAGTCGGTTCGGTAAACTCATCTTT. Amino acids: CARGGPGSVTTGALGESRFGKLIF.

Note on this clone: A far larger clone is only one base removed, so a read error is likely. Other DNA sequences from this sample encode an identical CDR3 as well. The genes are TRDV2 and TRDJ2; 11 nucleotides align to TRDD3. TCRdb leaves out the J gene; it was filled in here by matching the DNA to germline. The CDR3 runs 21 residues. CDR1 GEAIGNYY and CDR2 EKD come from the germline V gene. The CDR3 loop reads CACDTLGGGYAVNDLTAQLFF. Here the CDR3 DNA reads TGTGCATGTGACACGTTAGGTGGGGGATACGCGGTTAACGATTTGACAGCACAACTCTTCTTT.

Details on this clone: It is likely a read error: a sequence one base away is far more abundant. This CDR3 is also generated by other DNA sequences in the sample. The J gene has no call, while the V gene is TRDV1; the D call in the table, TRDD3, was not verified against the DNA. Germline V gene data show CDR1 as TSWWSYY and CDR2 as QGS. The CDR3 is made up of 19 amino acids. The CDR3 bases are TGTGCTCTTGGGGAAGTGAATTTCTACCCCGGGATTCTGACCGATAAACTCATCTTC. Protein: CALGEVNFYPGILTDKLIF.

About this clone: The mismatch at residue 3 between this DNA's translation and the TCRdb protein of a much larger clone likely reflects a read error; the protein shown is translated from the DNA. V usage is TRDV1 and J usage is TRDJ3; D may be TRDD3 (6 bases). The length of the CDR3 is 20 residues. Looked up from germline, CDR1 is TSWWSYY and CDR2 is QGS. The CDR3 sequence: CAPGELGCPLQTWDTRQMFF. As DNA, the CDR3 is TGTGCTCCTGGGGAACTAGGTTGCCCCCTCCAAACCTGGGACACCCGACAGATGTTTTTC.

This clone was picked up a small number of times. The likely explanation is a read error, given a far larger clone one base away. Other DNA sequences in the same sample also yield this CDR3. J gene calling gave no result, while the V gene is TRDV2; the table's D call, TRDD3, has no DNA check behind it. Germline lookup yields CDR1 GEAIGNYY and CDR2 EKD. The CDR3 length is 16 residues. The CDR3 DNA reads as TGTGCCTGTGACACCGTGGGGACCTCCCGCACCGATAAACTCATCTTC. Protein: CACDTVGTSRTDKLIF.

This clone was seen ten or more times. A read error likely explains why the TCRdb protein, taken from a much larger clone, differs from this DNA's translation at residue 6; the protein shown is translated from the DNA. This sequence joins TRDV2 and TRDJ3; 8 nucleotides match TRDD3. V was pared by 3 bases and J by 0 bases, with 18 bases of the junction left unmatched. The CDR3 has 22 residues. Germline V CDR1 and CDR2: GEAIGNYY, EKD. Here the CDR3 DNA reads TGTGCCTGTGACCGTATGCCTGCAGATGGGGGATCTGGCTCCTGGGACACCCGACAGATGTTTTTC. Protein: CACDRMPADGGSGSWDTRQMFF.